A single sample gave rise to the 5 T cell receptor beta chains below, sequenced in a study of blood T cell repertoires in COVID-19. TCRdb's copy holds only in-frame clones and misses some; the assay was immunoSEQ multiplex PCR. The sample has 200,000 to 300,000 clones, about 87% seen once; the top ten hold 1.2%. Sequencing was performed on PBMCs or T cells enriched from blood (not recorded which). Receptor source: a woman aged 40 to 50 with acute COVID-19.

CDR3 loop: CASSIDGVNTGELFF. Here the CDR3 DNA reads TGTGCCAGTAGTATAGACGGAGTCAACACCGGGGAGCTGTTTTTT. The chain uses TRBV19 and TRBJ2-2, with D uncertain. Germline lookup yields CDR1 LNHDA and CDR2 SQIVND (reference sequence). This CDR3 has 15 amino acids. The V end was cut by 0 bases, the J end by 2 bases, with 7 bases between.

The rearrangement joins TRBV9 to TRBJ1-2, with TRBD1 matching 7 bases. The CDR3 consists of 16 residues. CDR1 and CDR2 (germline): SGDLS, YYNGEE. V shed 2 bases and J 6 bases; nucleotides not matched to a gene: 13. The CDR3 region has the DNA TGTGCCAGCAGCGTTCAAGCGGGGGGACAGTCTGATGGCTACACCTTC. As protein: CASSVQAGGQSDGYTF. Complete variable domain (other parts from reference TRBV9 and TRBJ1-2): DSGVTQTPKHLITATGQRVTLRCSPRSGDLSVYWYQQSLDQGLQFLIQYYNGEERAKGNILERFSAQQFPDLHSELNLSSLELGDSALYFCASSVQAGGQSDGYTFGSGTRLTVV.

The gene calls are TRBV11-2 and TRBJ2-7; D gene unclear. CDR3 size: 15 residues. Germline CDR1 reads SGHAT; CDR2 reads FQNNGV. With 6 bases removed from V and 1 base from J, the gap between germline ends came to 16 bases. This chain's CDR3 is CASRPVRGSSYEQYF. The CDR3 nucleotides read TGTGCCAGCAGACCTGTCCGCGGATCATCCTACGAGCAGTACTTC.

CDR3 protein: CASSTAGQHNQPQHF. The CDR3 coding sequence is TGTGCCAGCTCAACCGCGGGACAGCACAATCAGCCCCAGCATTTT. The V and J genes are TRBV18 and TRBJ1-5; 7 nucleotides line up with TRBD1. This CDR3 contains 15 residues. From germline, CDR1 is KGHSH and CDR2 LQKENI. J lost 3 bases, V lost 5 bases, and 7 bases had no gene match.

This clone was counted between two and nine times. This chain links TRBV2 with TRBJ2-1, with TRBD1 as a possible D gene (5 bases). There are 11 residues in the CDR3. Deletions cut 8 bases from V and 12 bases from J, with 14 bases between. CDR1 and CDR2 from the germline V gene are SNHLY and FYNNEI. The CDR3 nucleotides read TGTGCCAGCTTTCCAGGGTCACGGCAGTTCTTC. Residues: CASFPGSRQFF.